Shown below are 4 T cell receptor beta chains from a single sample sequenced in a study of T cells after yellow fever vaccination. TCRdb recomputed calls from the 5' RACE reads with MiXCR, one row per CDR3 protein. Of 300,000 to 450,000 distinct CDR3 sequences listed, over 5% are singletons. Sequencing used PBMCs, obtained 5 days after the yellow fever booster vaccination. The source of these receptors is a man younger than 45 who received the YFV17D yellow fever vaccine.

This clonotype has a handful of counts. The genes are TRBV20-1 and TRBJ2-3; the match to TRBD2 covers 7 bases. This CDR3 has 13 residues. CDR1 and CDR2 from the germline V gene are DFQATT and SNEGSKA (reference sequence). V lost 0 bases and J lost 9; bases outside the gene matches: 6. The CDR3: CSARDATGLTQYF. CDR3 nucleotide sequence: TGCAGTGCTAGAGATGCCACGGGACTAACGCAGTATTTT.

This clonotype was detected a few times. This chain uses TRBV18 with TRBJ1-3; D unresolved. Trimming removed 0 bases at V and 5 bases at J, with 8 bases between. The germline V gene has CDR1 KGHSH and CDR2 LQKENI. CDR3 length: 14 amino acids. CDR3 nucleotides: TGTGCCAGCTCACCACCGGATCGGCGAAACACCATATATTTT. Translating it yields CASSPPDRRNTIYF.

This clonotype has more than one count but fewer than ten. The chain recombines TRBV18 with TRBJ1-6, with 10 bases aligning to TRBD1. Germline V CDR1 and CDR2: KGHSH, LQKENI. V gave up 5 bases and J gave up 8 bases; unmatched junction bases: 6. The CDR3 consists of 15 residues. The CDR3 loop is CASSSRQGAYSPLHF. CDR3 DNA sequence: TGTGCCAGCTCATCCAGACAGGGGGCCTATTCACCCCTCCACTTT.

This chain joins TRBV11-2 and TRBJ2-7; D is uncertain. CDR3 length: 15 residues. Germline V gene data show CDR1 as SGHAT and CDR2 as FQNNGV. V gave up 5 bases and J gave up 3 bases, with 17 bases separating them. The CDR3 spells CASSLSSGLVYEQYF. The CDR3 DNA follows: TGTGCCAGCAGCCTTTCTTCGGGCCTAGTCTACGAGCAGTACTTC.